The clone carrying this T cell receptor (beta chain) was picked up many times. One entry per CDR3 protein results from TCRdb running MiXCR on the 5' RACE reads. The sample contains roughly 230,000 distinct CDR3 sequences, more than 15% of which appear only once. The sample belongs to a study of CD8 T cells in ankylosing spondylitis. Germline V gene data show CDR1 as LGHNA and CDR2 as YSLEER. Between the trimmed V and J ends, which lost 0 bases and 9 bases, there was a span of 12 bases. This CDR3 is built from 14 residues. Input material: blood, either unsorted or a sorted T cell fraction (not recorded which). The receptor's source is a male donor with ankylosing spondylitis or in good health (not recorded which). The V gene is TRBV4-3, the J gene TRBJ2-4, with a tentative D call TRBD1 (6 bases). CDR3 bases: TGCGCCAGCAGCCAAGACAGGCGAGGGGGCATTCAGTACTTC. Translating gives CASSQDRRGGIQYF.